In its sample, the clone carrying this T cell receptor (beta chain) was seen many times. The data were taken from a study of T cells after posttransplantation cyclophosphamide. CDR3 length equals 14 residues. Germline V gene lookup returns CDR1 SGDLS and CDR2 YYNGEE. V shed 4 bases and J 4 bases; nucleotides not matched to a gene: 5. The related graft donor's blood sample was taken on the day of bone marrow donation. TCRdb's copy holds only in-frame clones and misses some; the assay was immunoSEQ multiplex PCR. The sample has more than 40,000 clones, none seen only once. This sequence originates from a man aged 35 to 55 in good health, CMV-negative, and a related stem cell transplant donor. The rearrangement links TRBV9 to TRBJ2-7, with TRBD2 identical over 10 bases. The sequenced sample consisted of PBMCs. In DNA, the CDR3 is TGTGCCAGCAGCTCAGGACTAGCGGAATACGAGCAGTACTTC. Translated, it gives CASSSGLAEYEQYF.